Below are 2 T cell receptor beta chains sequenced from a single sample in a study of blood T cell repertoires in COVID-19. Assay: immunoSEQ multiplex PCR; the TCRdb copy retains only in-frame clones and omits some. The data contain about 250,000 clones, about 83% of them singletons. Sequenced: peripheral blood. The receptors stem from a man in his forties with active or convalescent COVID-19.

The chain links TRBV7-3 to TRBJ1-6, with D unresolved. CDR1 is SGHTA and CDR2 is FQGTGA in the germline V gene. The CDR3 loop spans 14 amino acids. Trimming removed 3 bases at V and 6 bases at J, with 9 bases between. CDR3 protein: CASSFAPFNSPLHF. In DNA, the CDR3 is TGTGCCAGCAGCTTTGCGCCTTTTAATTCACCCCTCCACTTT. Combining the CDR3 with reference TRBV7-3 and TRBJ1-6 gives the whole variable domain GAGVSQTPSNKVTEKGKYVELRCDPISGHTALYWYRQSLGQGPEFLIYFQGTGAADDSGLPNDRFFAVRPEGSVSTLKIQRTERGDSAVYLCASSFAPFNSPLHFGNGTRLTVT.

V is TRBV3-1 (or the pseudogene TRBV3-2) and J is TRBJ1-1; the D gene is possibly TRBD1 (6 bases). The V gene's germline CDR1 is LGHDT and CDR2 YNNKEL (reference sequence). The CDR3 extends over 14 amino acids. Between the trimmed V and J ends, which lost 1 base and 6 bases, there was a span of 12 bases. This CDR3 is CASSQVNRDPEAFF. The CDR3 region has the DNA TGTGCCAGCAGCCAAGTTAACAGGGACCCTGAAGCTTTCTTT.